This TCR beta chain is from a study of shared clonotypes between healthy human individuals. Whole-study results and caveats: Between several donors, naive CD4 clonotypes were shared at a level of approximately 5%.

Trimming pared 5 bases from V and 11 bases from J, leaving 12 bases between. The CDR3 is 12 residues long. Germline CDR1 SGHTA, CDR2 FQGNSA. Libraries were prepared by immunoSEQ multiplex PCR; TCRdb keeps only in-frame clonotypes and omits some of them. This repertoire shows fewer than 130,000 clones, less than 80% found once; its top ten account for approximately 25%. Each sample came from a Caucasian adult donor living in Nashville, Tennessee. This clone came up a few times. Its antigen is currently unknown. The gene calls are TRBV7-2 and TRBJ1-4; possibly TRBD1 for D (5 bases). The receptor comes from a woman in her twenties or thirties in good health. Input material: memory CD8+ T cells sorted from blood. Subset here: CD45RO+ cells pooled with CCR7-negative TemRA cells. For the CDR3, the DNA is TGTGCCAGCAGCAAGGGGAGTCAGAAACTGTTTTTT. It yields the protein CASSKGSQKLFF.